The rows below give T cell receptor beta chains drawn from one sample of a study of human T cells and chemical hapten exposure. From the RACE reads, TCRdb called clonotypes with MiXCR, one entry per CDR3 protein. The sample yields about 97,000 distinct CDR3 sequences, roughly 27% seen once. This material consisted of whole blood, taken in connection with sensitization to the hapten diphenylcyclopropenone (DPC). These TCRs come from a middle-aged man with alopecia areata. Some clones in this sample may be carry-over from other donors' samples. Each CDR3 is given with its conserved first and last residue. A D gene is named only where the DNA matches it firmly. Clone size appears in some rows only: once, few, many, or a class for an expanded clone.

j_call: TRBJ2-7
clone_size: few
d_call: NA
v_call: TRBV9
cdr3_nt: TGTGCCAGCAGCCCACCGGGCTCGGTGTATGAGCAGTACTTC
cdr3_aa: CASSPPGSVYEQYF

j_call: TRBJ2-1
clone_size: few
d_call: NA
v_call: TRBV7-2
cdr3_nt: TGTGCCAGCAGCCATCGGGGTGGGAGCTACAATGAGCAGTTCTTC
cdr3_aa: CASSHRGGSYNEQFF

j_call: TRBJ1-4
clone_size: few
d_call: NA
v_call: TRBV12-3/TRBV12-4
cdr3_nt: TGTGCCAGCAGTTTTTTGAATAATGAAAAACTGTTTTTT
cdr3_aa: CASSFLNNEKLFF

j_call: TRBJ1-1
clone_size: few
d_call: NA
v_call: TRBV5-1
cdr3_nt: TGCGCCAGCAGCTTAGTAGGGCCGATGAACACTGAAGCTTTCTTT
cdr3_aa: CASSLVGPMNTEAFF

j_call: TRBJ2-3
clone_size: NA
d_call: NA
v_call: TRBV7-2
cdr3_nt: TGTGCCAGCAGCCCAAAGCTTCTGTGGACAGATACGCAGTATTTT
cdr3_aa: CASSPKLLWTDTQYF

j_call: TRBJ2-3
clone_size: NA
d_call: NA
v_call: TRBV20-1
cdr3_nt: TGCAGTACTCGGACTGGCACAGATACGCAGTATTTT
cdr3_aa: CSTRTGTDTQYF

j_call: TRBJ2-3
clone_size: NA
d_call: TRBD2
v_call: TRBV3-1
cdr3_nt: TGTGCCAGCAGCCTTCGGACTAGCGGGAGCAGCGATACGCAGTATTTT
cdr3_aa: CASSLRTSGSSDTQYF

j_call: TRBJ1-4
clone_size: NA
d_call: NA
v_call: TRBV3-1
cdr3_nt: TGTGCCAGCAGCCAAGGGGCCAGGGGAAATACTTTCGGAAAACTGTTTTTT
cdr3_aa: CASSQGARGNTFGKLFF

j_call: TRBJ2-5
clone_size: NA
d_call: TRBD2
v_call: TRBV14
cdr3_nt: TGTGCCAGCAGCCAAGGACTTATAGCGGGCAGCCAAGAGACCCAGTACTTC
cdr3_aa: CASSQGLIAGSQETQYF

j_call: TRBJ2-5
clone_size: NA
d_call: NA
v_call: TRBV6-5
cdr3_nt: TGTGCCAGCAGTTACGGGGTAGCTCAGTACTTC
cdr3_aa: CASSYGVAQYF

j_call: TRBJ1-5
clone_size: few
d_call: NA
v_call: TRBV18
cdr3_nt: TGTGCCAGCTCACCACAGGGGTTGAATCAGCCCCAGCATTTT
cdr3_aa: CASSPQGLNQPQHF

j_call: TRBJ1-1
clone_size: few
d_call: NA
v_call: TRBV29-1
cdr3_nt: TGCAGCGTCCTCACCGGCTGGAACACTGAAGCTTTCTTT
cdr3_aa: CSVLTGWNTEAFF

j_call: TRBJ1-3
clone_size: NA
d_call: NA
v_call: TRBV28
cdr3_nt: TGTGCCAGCAGCCCACAGGTCTCTGGAAACACCATATATTTT
cdr3_aa: CASSPQVSGNTIYF

j_call: TRBJ2-5
clone_size: few
d_call: TRBD2
v_call: TRBV27
cdr3_nt: TGTGCCAGCAAGGGACTAGCGAAAGAGACCCAGTACTTC
cdr3_aa: CASKGLAKETQYF

j_call: TRBJ1-3
clone_size: few
d_call: NA
v_call: TRBV4-2
cdr3_nt: TGTGCCAGCAGGACAGGAGGAAACACCATATATTTT
cdr3_aa: CASRTGGNTIYF

j_call: TRBJ1-2
clone_size: NA
d_call: NA
v_call: TRBV6-5
cdr3_nt: TGTGCCAGCAGTTACAGGCAGGCCATCTATGGCGACACCTTC
cdr3_aa: CASSYRQAIYGDTF

j_call: TRBJ2-5
clone_size: many
d_call: NA
v_call: TRBV28
cdr3_nt: TGTGCCAGCAGTTCCGTCCTAGCCCAAGATCAAGAGACCCAGTACTTC
cdr3_aa: CASSSVLAQDQETQYF

j_call: TRBJ2-4
clone_size: few
d_call: NA
v_call: TRBV20-1
cdr3_nt: TGCAGTGCTAGTCCAAGGGCCTTCCCTCAGTACTTC
cdr3_aa: CSASPRAFPQYF

j_call: TRBJ1-1
clone_size: NA
d_call: NA
v_call: TRBV11-2
cdr3_nt: TGTGCCAGCAGCCCCAAACGGGAGAACACTGAAGCTTTCTTT
cdr3_aa: CASSPKRENTEAFF

j_call: TRBJ2-5
clone_size: once
d_call: NA
v_call: TRBV6-2/TRBV6-3
cdr3_nt: TGTGCCAGCAGTCACCCCCCGGAGGAATACTTC
cdr3_aa: CASSHPPEEYF

j_call: TRBJ1-1
clone_size: NA
d_call: NA
v_call: TRBV20-1
cdr3_nt: TGCAGTGCTAGAAAAACAGGGCCGGCCACTGAAGCTTTCTTT
cdr3_aa: CSARKTGPATEAFF

j_call: TRBJ2-3
clone_size: few
d_call: NA
v_call: TRBV12-3/TRBV12-4
cdr3_nt: TGTGCCAGCTCACTGAGGAGGGATACGCAGTATTTT
cdr3_aa: CASSLRRDTQYF

j_call: TRBJ2-3
clone_size: NA
d_call: TRBD2
v_call: TRBV20-1
cdr3_nt: TGCAGTGCTAGACGGGGGACTAGCGACAAGGATACGCAGTATTTT
cdr3_aa: CSARRGTSDKDTQYF

j_call: TRBJ1-2
clone_size: once
d_call: NA
v_call: TRBV7-9
cdr3_nt: TGTGCCAGCAGCTTAGGGGACGGCTATGGCTACACCTTC
cdr3_aa: CASSLGDGYGYTF

j_call: TRBJ2-7
clone_size: NA
d_call: TRBD2
v_call: TRBV27
cdr3_nt: TGTGCCAGCAGGGTCTATAGCGGGAGCTACGAGCAGTACTTC
cdr3_aa: CASRVYSGSYEQYF

j_call: TRBJ1-5
clone_size: NA
d_call: NA
v_call: TRBV12-3/TRBV12-4
cdr3_nt: TGTGCCAGCAGTTCCCGGGAGGGGAGTAGCAATCAGCCCCAGCATTTT
cdr3_aa: CASSSREGSSNQPQHF

j_call: TRBJ1-5
clone_size: NA
d_call: NA
v_call: TRBV20-1
cdr3_nt: TGCAGTGCCCGTTGGGAGGGAGGTCAGCCCCAGCATTTT
cdr3_aa: CSARWEGGQPQHF

j_call: TRBJ2-5
clone_size: few
d_call: TRBD2
v_call: TRBV9
cdr3_nt: TGTGCCAGCAGCGTAGGGACTAGCGGGAGATATTTGGAGACCCAGTACTTC
cdr3_aa: CASSVGTSGRYLETQYF

j_call: TRBJ2-3
clone_size: NA
d_call: NA
v_call: TRBV12-3/TRBV12-4
cdr3_nt: TGTGCCAGCAGACGCTGGGACGGACCTAGCACAGATACGCAGTATTTT
cdr3_aa: CASRRWDGPSTDTQYF

j_call: TRBJ2-3
clone_size: NA
d_call: TRBD2
v_call: TRBV5-1
cdr3_nt: TGCGCCAGCAGCTTGGCCGAGGGACTAGCTAGCACAGATACGCAGTATTTT
cdr3_aa: CASSLAEGLASTDTQYF

j_call: TRBJ1-1
clone_size: few
d_call: TRBD1
v_call: TRBV10-2
cdr3_nt: TGCGCCAGCAGTGCATTTTGGACAGGACGGACTGAAGCTTTCTTT
cdr3_aa: CASSAFWTGRTEAFF

j_call: TRBJ1-2
clone_size: medium-sized
d_call: TRBD1
v_call: TRBV29-1
cdr3_nt: TGCAGCGCTAGACAGGGGTACTATGGCTACACCTTC
cdr3_aa: CSARQGYYGYTF

j_call: TRBJ2-1
clone_size: NA
d_call: NA
v_call: TRBV5-1
cdr3_nt: TGCGCCAGCAGCGTACAGGGCAATGAGCAGTTCTTC
cdr3_aa: CASSVQGNEQFF

j_call: TRBJ2-5
clone_size: few
d_call: NA
v_call: TRBV20-1
cdr3_nt: TGCAGTGCTCCCCCAGGGTACCAAGAGACCCAGTACTTC
cdr3_aa: CSAPPGYQETQYF

j_call: TRBJ2-1
clone_size: NA
d_call: NA
v_call: TRBV6-2/TRBV6-3
cdr3_nt: TGTGCCAGCAGTTACTCAGGGGGGAAGGTGCTCTTC
cdr3_aa: CASSYSGGKVLF

j_call: TRBJ2-1
clone_size: NA
d_call: TRBD2
v_call: TRBV6-2/TRBV6-3
cdr3_nt: TGTGCCAGCAGTTACTCGAGGACTAGCGGGAGGCCTGAATTCTTC
cdr3_aa: CASSYSRTSGRPEFF

j_call: TRBJ1-1
clone_size: NA
d_call: TRBD1
v_call: TRBV9
cdr3_nt: TGTGCCAGCAGCGCGGGACAGCTGAACACTGAAGCTTTCTTT
cdr3_aa: CASSAGQLNTEAFF

j_call: TRBJ2-3
clone_size: many
d_call: NA
v_call: TRBV3-1
cdr3_nt: TGTGCCAGCAGCCAAATTTCAGATACGCAGTATTTT
cdr3_aa: CASSQISDTQYF

j_call: TRBJ2-1
clone_size: few
d_call: TRBD2
v_call: TRBV7-2
cdr3_nt: TGTGCCAGCACCAAAAGTCCCGCGGGAGGGACTAATGAGCAGTTCTTC
cdr3_aa: CASTKSPAGGTNEQFF

j_call: TRBJ2-5
clone_size: NA
d_call: NA
v_call: TRBV20-1
cdr3_nt: TGCAGTGCCGAATCGGGCCGCAAAGAGACCCAGTACTTC
cdr3_aa: CSAESGRKETQYF

j_call: TRBJ1-2
clone_size: NA
d_call: NA
v_call: TRBV6-6
cdr3_nt: TGTGCCAGCAGTCCTGGACAGATGTATGGCTACACCTTC
cdr3_aa: CASSPGQMYGYTF

j_call: TRBJ2-7
clone_size: NA
d_call: NA
v_call: TRBV4-2
cdr3_nt: TGTGCCAGCAGCCAAGTGGGGGACTCCTACGAGCAGTACTTC
cdr3_aa: CASSQVGDSYEQYF

j_call: TRBJ1-1
clone_size: NA
d_call: NA
v_call: TRBV16
cdr3_nt: TGTGCCAGCAGCCAATCTAAGGGCAACACTGAAGCTTTCTTT
cdr3_aa: CASSQSKGNTEAFF

j_call: TRBJ2-5
clone_size: few
d_call: NA
v_call: TRBV28
cdr3_nt: TGTGCCAGCTCTTACTCAGGGCAGGAGACCCAGTACTTC
cdr3_aa: CASSYSGQETQYF

j_call: TRBJ2-1
clone_size: few
d_call: NA
v_call: TRBV2
cdr3_nt: TGTGCCAGCCGGGAGACTTTGTTCTCCTACAATGAGCAGTTCTTC
cdr3_aa: CASRETLFSYNEQFF

j_call: TRBJ2-3
clone_size: NA
d_call: NA
v_call: TRBV9
cdr3_nt: TGTGCCAGCAGCGTCCGCCCCACTGGGGCAGATACGCAGTATTTT
cdr3_aa: CASSVRPTGADTQYF

j_call: TRBJ1-6
clone_size: NA
d_call: TRBD1
v_call: TRBV20-1
cdr3_nt: TGCAGTGCTAGAGAGCCGGGACAGGGAATCGACTCACCCCTCCACTTT
cdr3_aa: CSAREPGQGIDSPLHF

j_call: TRBJ2-7
clone_size: few
d_call: NA
v_call: TRBV7-9
cdr3_nt: TGTGCCAGCAGCTTAGTAGTCGGGGCCTCCTACGAGCAGTACTTC
cdr3_aa: CASSLVVGASYEQYF